The source of this T cell receptor beta chain is a study of PD-L1 blockade in urothelial cancer. Study summary: Previous chemotherapy exposure amounted to 0 to 3 regimens for patients.

Assay used: immunoSEQ multiplex PCR; TCRdb lists only in-frame clones, some missing. The data show 30,000 to 40,000 clones, with about 93% seen just once and 8.3% held by the top ten. The V segment lost 5 bases and the J segment 0 bases; nucleotides outside the gene matches: 7. The CDR3 is 16 amino acids. Looked up from germline, CDR1 is MDHEN and CDR2 is SYDVKM. A total of 1 to 8 samples per patient were collected pretreatment and on-treatment. This sequence joins TRBV28 and TRBJ1-3; 7 nucleotides match TRBD1. The sequence derives from a man between 65 and 85 years old with urothelial cancer. The sample in question was PBMCs, obtained around atezolizumab (anti-PD-L1) treatment. CDR3 coding DNA: TGTGCCAGCAGTGTTGAGGGGGCCTTCTCTGGAAACACCATATATTTT. Translated, it gives CASSVEGAFSGNTIYF.